These 7 T cell receptor beta chains came from one sample sequenced in a study of blood T cell repertoires in COVID-19. The table came from immunoSEQ multiplex PCR; TCRdb's copy has only in-frame clones and leaves some out. The sample lists nearly 200,000 clones; approximately 84% were seen once. Specimen: peripheral blood. These receptors all come from a human donor with acute or convalescent COVID-19. The donor label of this sample is uncertain.

The genes are TRBV29-1 and TRBJ2-1; 8 bases are shared with TRBD1. J lost 10 bases, V lost 4 bases, and 18 bases had no gene match. Per germline, CDR1 SQVTM and CDR2 ANQGSEA. The CDR3 contains 16 residues. CDR3 sequence (DNA): TGCAGCGTTGCTAACCCCAGGGGGCGCCCCCGAGGAGAGCAGTTCTTC. Translation gives CSVANPRGRPRGEQFF.

This chain connects TRBV28 to TRBJ1-2; TRBD1 matches 7 bases. V was clipped by 8 bases and J by 6 bases; unmatched bases: 3. Germline CDR1 and CDR2: MDHEN and SYDVKM. The CDR3 has 11 amino acids. This chain's CDR3 is CASGRGNGYTF. The CDR3 DNA reads TGTGCCAGCGGCAGGGGGAATGGCTACACCTTC.

The rearrangement uses TRBV27 and TRBJ1-2; TRBD1 matches 9 bases. The germline CDR1 and CDR2 sequences are MNHEY and SMNVEV (reference sequence). V dropped 1 base and J dropped 3; count of bases not matched to a gene: 9. CDR3 length: 17 residues. This CDR3 reads CASSLWGVTGGDYGYTF. CDR3 coding DNA: TGTGCCAGCAGTTTATGGGGGGTGACAGGGGGAGACTATGGCTACACCTTC.

The chain joins TRBV19 to TRBJ2-7; a weak D match, TRBD1 (5 bases). This CDR3 has 14 amino acids. The ends were cut back, 3 bases at V and 0 bases at J, with 9 bases in the middle. CDR1 and CDR2 (germline): LNHDA, SQIVND (reference sequence). CDR3 nucleotide sequence: TGTGCCAGTAGTATTGGCAGGGCCTCCTACGAGCAGTACTTC. Translation: CASSIGRASYEQYF.

The V gene is TRBV19, the J gene TRBJ2-3; possible D gene TRBD2, 6 bases. V lost 5 bases and J lost 1, with 13 bases in between. The CDR3 has 15 amino acids. Per germline, CDR1 LNHDA and CDR2 SQIVND (reference sequence). This chain's CDR3 is CASSGRDFGTDTQYF. DNA of the CDR3: TGTGCCAGTAGTGGCCGGGACTTTGGCACAGATACGCAGTATTTT.

The V gene is TRBV28, the J gene TRBJ1-6; D gene ambiguous. V was cut by 3 bases and J by 16 bases, with 16 bases left in between. CDR1 is MDHEN and CDR2 is SYDVKM in the germline V gene. The CDR3 runs to 13 residues. The CDR3 DNA reads as TGTGCCAGCAGTTTGGATTCGACGGACTTACTCCACTTT. This gives the protein CASSLDSTDLLHF.

The chain combines TRBV7-8 with TRBJ1-3; 10 bases line up with TRBD1. The CDR3 has 18 amino acids. V gave up 1 base and J gave up 0 bases; unmatched junction bases: 6. The germline V gene encodes CDR1 SGHVS and CDR2 FQNEAQ. The CDR3 region is CASSLEWTGGLSGNTIYF. The CDR3 region has the DNA TGTGCCAGCAGCTTAGAGTGGACAGGGGGGCTCTCTGGAAACACCATATATTTT. Full variable domain (rest looked up from reference TRBV7-8 and TRBJ1-3): GAGVSQSPRYKVAKRGQDVALRCDPISGHVSLFWYQQALGQGPEFLTYFQNEAQLDKSGLPSDRFFAERPEGSVSTLKIQRTQQEDSAVYLCASSLEWTGGLSGNTIYFGEGSWLTVV.